Listed here is a single T cell receptor (beta chain). Its antigen is not identified. Measured with immunoSEQ multiplex PCR; TCRdb has only the in-frame clones, and not every one. Of approximately 41,000 clones in the sample, nearly 97% were seen once. This sample is drawn from a study of T cell clonotyping in hematopoietic cell transplantation. Study-wide results and limits: Without cell sorting, CD4 versus CD8 contributions remain unresolved.

CDR1 SGHDN and CDR2 FVKESK come from the germline V gene. This CDR3 region has 16 residues. Trimming took 2 bases from V and 4 from J, leaving 17 bases between them. This receptor was taken from a man under 40 in good health. Some clones in this sample may be carry-over from other donors' samples. Sequenced material: peripheral blood mononuclear cells. V usage is TRBV14 and J usage is TRBJ2-5; D uncertain. The CDR3 here is CASSQLGRLGSETQYF. Here the CDR3 DNA reads TGTGCCAGCAGCCAACTGGGCCGCTTAGGGTCAGAGACCCAGTACTTC. The variable domain in full, with the rest retrieved from reference TRBV14 and TRBJ2-5, is EAGVTQFPSHSVIEKGQTVTLRCDPISGHDNLYWYRRVMGKEIKFLLHFVKESKQDESGMPNNRFLAERTGGTYSTLKVQPAELEDSGVYFCASSQLGRLGSETQYFGPGTRLLVL.